This T cell receptor beta chain was identified in a study of blood T cell repertoires in COVID-19. Whole-study context: Acute-phase and convalescent COVID-19 samples originated in the United States, Italy and Spain.

Authors' processing steps: Estimation of nucleated cell counts was performed using reference gene primer amplification. TCRdb keeps only in-frame clones here, not all; method: immunoSEQ multiplex PCR. V, J and clone size are taken as reported in that table, and D and trimming were inferred from the DNA itself. The sample includes about 120,000 clones, about 90% of them seen just once. Trimming stripped 7 bases from V and 2 bases from J, with 9 bases between. The length of the CDR3 is 13 residues. CDR1 MDHEN and CDR2 SYDVKM come from the germline V gene. This rearrangement joins TRBV28 to TRBJ1-3; weak D call: TRBD1 (6 bases). Specimen: peripheral blood. The receptor was isolated from a woman in her 70s with acute or convalescent COVID-19. This CDR3 reads CASTGGAGNTIYF. CDR3 coding DNA: TGTGCCAGCACGGGGGGCGCTGGAAACACCATATATTTT.